This T cell receptor beta chain was profiled in a study of cytomegalovirus exposure and HLA in healthy donors. As for this clone: Its matching antigen is unknown.

With 60 Vbeta and 13 Jbeta primers, the PCR was carried out. The authors' processing: Approximately 9.9 million shared chains were among the roughly 78 million unique TCR beta chains that a later analysis counted. Some clones are missing from TCRdb's copy, which holds only in-frame ones; the method was immunoSEQ multiplex PCR. From that table come the V and J calls and clone size; the DNA was used to work out D and trimming. The table lists approximately 160,000 clones, roughly 79% of them singletons. Study outcomes and limitations: One variant, a missense change in DCLRE1C, was linked in a later analysis to TCR beta V- and J-gene trimming. Previous analysis showed most TCR beta V segments were productive about 90% or about 30% of the time.

This CDR3 has 14 residues. Germline CDR1 and CDR2: SGHDT and YYEEEE. The ends were cut back, 6 bases at V and 1 base at J, with 13 bases in the middle. The chain carries TRBV5-6 and TRBJ1-2, with D possibly TRBD1 on 5 matching bases. This receptor was identified in a woman in her forties in good health and CMV-seropositive. The specimen sequenced was PBMCs. CDR3 nucleotide sequence: TGTGCCAGCACCGCACCGGGGGGTAACTATGGCTACACCTTC. Translation: CASTAPGGNYGYTF.